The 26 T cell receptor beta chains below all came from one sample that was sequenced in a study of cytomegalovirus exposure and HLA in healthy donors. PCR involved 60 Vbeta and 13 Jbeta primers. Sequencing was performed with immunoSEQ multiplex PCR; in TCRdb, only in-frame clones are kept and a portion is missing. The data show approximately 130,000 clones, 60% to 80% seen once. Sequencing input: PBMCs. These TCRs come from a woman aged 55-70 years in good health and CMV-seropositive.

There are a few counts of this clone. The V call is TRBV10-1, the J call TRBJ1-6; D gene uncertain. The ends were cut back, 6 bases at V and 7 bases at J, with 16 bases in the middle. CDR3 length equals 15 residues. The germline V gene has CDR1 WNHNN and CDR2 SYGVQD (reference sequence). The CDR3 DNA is TGCGCCAGCAGCTCCGAGGGAAGTGAAAATTCACCCCTCCACTTT. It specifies CASSSEGSENSPLHF.

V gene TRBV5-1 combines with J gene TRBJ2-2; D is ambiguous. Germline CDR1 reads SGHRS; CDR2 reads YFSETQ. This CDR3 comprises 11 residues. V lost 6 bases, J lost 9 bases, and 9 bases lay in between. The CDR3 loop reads CASTLGRELFF. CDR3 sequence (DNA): TGCGCCAGCACCCTAGGCAGGGAGCTGTTTTTT.

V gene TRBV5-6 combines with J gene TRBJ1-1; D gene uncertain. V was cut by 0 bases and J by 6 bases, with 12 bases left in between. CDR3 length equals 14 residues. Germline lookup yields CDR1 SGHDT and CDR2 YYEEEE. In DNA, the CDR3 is TGTGCCAGCAGCTTGGTAGGGAGGAGCGCTGAAGCTTTCTTT. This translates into CASSLVGRSAEAFF. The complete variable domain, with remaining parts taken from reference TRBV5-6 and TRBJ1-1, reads DAGVTQSPTHLIKTRGQQVTLRCSPKSGHDTVSWYQQALGQGPQFIFQYYEEEERQRGNFPDRFSGHQFPNYSSELNVNALLLGDSALYLCASSLVGRSAEAFFGQGTRLTVV.

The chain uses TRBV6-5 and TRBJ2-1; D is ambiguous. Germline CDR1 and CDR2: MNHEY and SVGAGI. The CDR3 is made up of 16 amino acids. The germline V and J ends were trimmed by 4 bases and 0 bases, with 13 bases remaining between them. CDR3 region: CASSFGKPSSYNEQFF. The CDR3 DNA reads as TGTGCCAGCAGTTTTGGTAAACCCAGCTCCTACAATGAGCAGTTCTTC.

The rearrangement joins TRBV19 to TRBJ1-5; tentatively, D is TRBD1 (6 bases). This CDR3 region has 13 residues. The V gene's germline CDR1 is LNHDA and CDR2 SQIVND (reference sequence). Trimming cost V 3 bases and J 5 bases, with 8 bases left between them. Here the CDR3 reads CASSMAGDQPQHF. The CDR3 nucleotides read TGTGCCAGTAGTATGGCAGGGGATCAGCCCCAGCATTTT.

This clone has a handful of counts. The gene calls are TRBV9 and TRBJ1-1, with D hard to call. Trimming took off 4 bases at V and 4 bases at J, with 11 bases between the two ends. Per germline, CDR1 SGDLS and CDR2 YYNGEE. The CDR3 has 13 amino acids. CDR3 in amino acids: CASSYSHLTEAFF. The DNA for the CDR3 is TGTGCCAGCAGCTACTCTCACCTCACTGAAGCTTTCTTT.

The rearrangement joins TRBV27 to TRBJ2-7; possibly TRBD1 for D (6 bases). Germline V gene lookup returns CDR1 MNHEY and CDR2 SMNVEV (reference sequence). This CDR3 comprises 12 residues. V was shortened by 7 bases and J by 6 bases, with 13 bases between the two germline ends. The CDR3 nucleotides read TGTGCCAGCAACCTGCAGGGGAGCGAGCAGTACTTC. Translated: CASNLQGSEQYF.

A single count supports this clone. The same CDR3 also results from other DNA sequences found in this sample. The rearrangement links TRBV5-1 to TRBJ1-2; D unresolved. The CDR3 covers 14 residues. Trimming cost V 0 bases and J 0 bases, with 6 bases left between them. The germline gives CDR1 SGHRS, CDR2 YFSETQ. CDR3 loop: CASSLDRANYGYTF. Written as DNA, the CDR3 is TGCGCCAGCAGCTTGGACCGGGCTAACTATGGCTACACCTTC.

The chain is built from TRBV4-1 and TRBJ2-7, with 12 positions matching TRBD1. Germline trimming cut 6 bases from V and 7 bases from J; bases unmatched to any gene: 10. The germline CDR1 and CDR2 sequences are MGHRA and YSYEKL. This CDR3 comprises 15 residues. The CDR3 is CASSRTGQGAREQYF. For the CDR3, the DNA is TGCGCCAGCAGTCGCACGGGACAGGGGGCTAGGGAGCAGTACTTC.

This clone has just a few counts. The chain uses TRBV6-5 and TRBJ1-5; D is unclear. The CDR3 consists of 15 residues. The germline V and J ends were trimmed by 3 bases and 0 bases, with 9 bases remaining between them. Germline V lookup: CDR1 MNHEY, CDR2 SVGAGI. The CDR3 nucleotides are TGTGCCAGCAGTTATGCGGGAAATAGCAATCAGCCCCAGCATTTT. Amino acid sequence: CASSYAGNSNQPQHF.

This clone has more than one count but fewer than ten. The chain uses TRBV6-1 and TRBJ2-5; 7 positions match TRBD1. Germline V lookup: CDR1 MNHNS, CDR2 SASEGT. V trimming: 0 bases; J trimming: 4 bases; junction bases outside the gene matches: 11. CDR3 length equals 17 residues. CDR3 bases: TGTGCCAGCAGTGAAGCCCCGACAGGGCCGCCCAGAGAGACCCAGTACTTC. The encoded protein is CASSEAPTGPPRETQYF.

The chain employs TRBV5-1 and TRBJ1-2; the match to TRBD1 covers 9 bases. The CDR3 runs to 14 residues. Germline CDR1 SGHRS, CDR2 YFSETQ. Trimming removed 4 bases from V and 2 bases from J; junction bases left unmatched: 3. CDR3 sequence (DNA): TGCGCCAGCAGCCAGGGACAGGGAAACTATGGCTACACCTTC. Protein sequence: CASSQGQGNYGYTF. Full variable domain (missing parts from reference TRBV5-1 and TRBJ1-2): KAGVTQTPRYLIKTRGQQVTLSCSPISGHRSVSWYQQTPGQGLQFLFEYFSETQRNKGNFPGRFSGRQFSNSRSEMNVSTLELGDSALYLCASSQGQGNYGYTFGSGTRLTVV.

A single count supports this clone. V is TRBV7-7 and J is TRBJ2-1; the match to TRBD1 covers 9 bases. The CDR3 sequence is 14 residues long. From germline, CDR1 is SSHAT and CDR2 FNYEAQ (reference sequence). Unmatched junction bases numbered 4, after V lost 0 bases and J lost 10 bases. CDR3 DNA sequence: TGTGCCAGCAGCTTAGCACAGGGGGCCGAGGAGCAGTTCTTC. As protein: CASSLAQGAEEQFF. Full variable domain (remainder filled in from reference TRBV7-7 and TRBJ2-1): GAGVSQSPRYKVTKRGQDVTLRCDPISSHATLYWYQQALGQGPEFLTYFNYEAQPDKSGLPSDRFSAERPEGSISTLTIQRTEQRDSAMYRCASSLAQGAEEQFFGPGTRLTVL.

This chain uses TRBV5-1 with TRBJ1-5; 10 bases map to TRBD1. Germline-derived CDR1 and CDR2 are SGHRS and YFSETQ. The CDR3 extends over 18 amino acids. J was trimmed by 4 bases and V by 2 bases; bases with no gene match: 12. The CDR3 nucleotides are TGCGCCAGCAGCTTTCGACCGACGGGACAGGGGTCTAATCAGCCCCAGCATTTT. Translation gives CASSFRPTGQGSNQPQHF. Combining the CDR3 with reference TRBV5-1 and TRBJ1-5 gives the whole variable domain KAGVTQTPRYLIKTRGQQVTLSCSPISGHRSVSWYQQTPGQGLQFLFEYFSETQRNKGNFPGRFSGRQFSNSRSEMNVSTLELGDSALYLCASSFRPTGQGSNQPQHFGDGTRLSIL.

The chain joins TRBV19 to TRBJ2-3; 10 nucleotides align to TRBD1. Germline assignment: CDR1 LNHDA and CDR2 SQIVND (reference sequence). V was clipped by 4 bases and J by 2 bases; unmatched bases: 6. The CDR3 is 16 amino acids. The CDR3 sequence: CASSSLGTGATDTQYF. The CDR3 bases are TGTGCCAGTAGTAGCTTGGGGACAGGGGCCACAGATACGCAGTATTTT.

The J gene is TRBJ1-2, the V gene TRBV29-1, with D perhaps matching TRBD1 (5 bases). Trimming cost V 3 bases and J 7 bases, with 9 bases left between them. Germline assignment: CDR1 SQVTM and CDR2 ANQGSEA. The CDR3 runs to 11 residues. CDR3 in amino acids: CSVEAGLGYTF. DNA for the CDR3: TGCAGCGTTGAGGCAGGGCTTGGCTACACCTTC.

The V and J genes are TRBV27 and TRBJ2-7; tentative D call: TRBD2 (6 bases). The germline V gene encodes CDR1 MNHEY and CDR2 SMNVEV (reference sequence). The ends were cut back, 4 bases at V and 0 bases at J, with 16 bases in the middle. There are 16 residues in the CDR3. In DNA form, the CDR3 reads TGTGCCAGCAGTTCGCCATCGAAGACTAGCTCCTACGAGCAGTACTTC. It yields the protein CASSSPSKTSSYEQYF.

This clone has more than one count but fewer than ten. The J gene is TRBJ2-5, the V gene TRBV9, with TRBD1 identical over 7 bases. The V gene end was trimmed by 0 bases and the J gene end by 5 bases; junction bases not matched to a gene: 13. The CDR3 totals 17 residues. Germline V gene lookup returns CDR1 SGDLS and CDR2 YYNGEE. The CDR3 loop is CASSVGIRQGGEETQYF. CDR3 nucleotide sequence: TGTGCCAGCAGCGTAGGAATAAGGCAAGGGGGCGAGGAGACCCAGTACTTC.

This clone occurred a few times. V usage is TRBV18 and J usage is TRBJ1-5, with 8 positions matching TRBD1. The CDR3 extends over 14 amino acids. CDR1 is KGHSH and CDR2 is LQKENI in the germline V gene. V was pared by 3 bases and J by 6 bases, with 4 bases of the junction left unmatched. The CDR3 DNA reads TGTGCCAGCTCACCTAGACAGGGGAGTCAGCCCCAGCATTTT. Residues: CASSPRQGSQPQHF.

CDR3 loop: CASSSSGGETQYF. The CDR3 nucleotides read TGTGCCAGCAGCAGCAGCGGGGGTGAGACCCAGTACTTC. The chain couples TRBV7-9 to TRBJ2-5, with 8 bases fitting TRBD2. The germline gives CDR1 SEHNR, CDR2 FQNEAQ (reference sequence). CDR3 length: 13 amino acids. V dropped 5 bases and J dropped 5; count of bases not matched to a gene: 4.

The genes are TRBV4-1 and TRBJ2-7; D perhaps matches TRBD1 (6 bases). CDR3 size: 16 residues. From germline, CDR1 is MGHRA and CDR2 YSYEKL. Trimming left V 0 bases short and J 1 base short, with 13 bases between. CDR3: CASSQDLQGVSYEQYF. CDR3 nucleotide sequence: TGCGCCAGCAGCCAAGATTTACAGGGCGTATCCTACGAGCAGTACTTC.

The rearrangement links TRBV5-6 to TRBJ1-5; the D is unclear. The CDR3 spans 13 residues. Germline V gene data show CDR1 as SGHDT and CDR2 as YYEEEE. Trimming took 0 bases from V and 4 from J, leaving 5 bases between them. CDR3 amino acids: CASSLAGNQPQHF. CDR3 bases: TGTGCCAGCAGCTTGGCGGGGAATCAGCCCCAGCATTTT.

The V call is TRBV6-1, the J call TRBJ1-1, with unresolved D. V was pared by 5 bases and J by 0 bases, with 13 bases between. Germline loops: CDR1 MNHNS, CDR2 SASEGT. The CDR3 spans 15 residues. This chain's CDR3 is CASSSLGSMNTEAFF. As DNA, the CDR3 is TGTGCCAGCAGTTCCCTAGGGAGCATGAACACTGAAGCTTTCTTT.

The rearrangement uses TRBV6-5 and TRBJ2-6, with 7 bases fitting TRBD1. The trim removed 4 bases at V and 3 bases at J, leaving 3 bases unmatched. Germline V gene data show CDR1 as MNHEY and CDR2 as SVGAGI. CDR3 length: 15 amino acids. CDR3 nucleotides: TGTGCCAGCAGTTCAGGGGGTTTTGGGGCCAACGTCCTGACTTTC. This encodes CASSSGGFGANVLTF.

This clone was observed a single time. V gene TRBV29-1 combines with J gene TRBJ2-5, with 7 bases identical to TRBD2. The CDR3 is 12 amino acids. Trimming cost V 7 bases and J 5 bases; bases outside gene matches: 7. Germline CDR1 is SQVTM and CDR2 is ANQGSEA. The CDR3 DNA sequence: TGCAGCGCTGGAAGGGGAGGGGAGACCCAGTACTTC. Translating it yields CSAGRGGETQYF.

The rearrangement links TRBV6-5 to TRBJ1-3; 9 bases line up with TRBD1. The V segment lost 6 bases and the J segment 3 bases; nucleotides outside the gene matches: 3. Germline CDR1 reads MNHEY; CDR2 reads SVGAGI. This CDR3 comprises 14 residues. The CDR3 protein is CASRTGGDGNTIYF. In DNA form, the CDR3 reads TGTGCCAGCAGGACAGGGGGAGATGGAAACACCATATATTTT.